What follows are 4 T cell receptor beta chains derived from one specimen sequenced in a study of cytomegalovirus exposure and HLA in healthy donors (dated by TCRdb to about 2017). Receptor amplification or capture employed the immunoSEQ multiplex PCR assay. For the multiplex PCR, a mixture combining 60 forward primers for TCR Vbeta segments and 13 reverse primers for TCR Jbeta segments was used. The clones in this table, taken by TCRdb from immuneACCESS, are in-frame only. Not every clone is retained; where verified, under half of the shortfall comes from an unresolved V gene, and the cause of the rest is unknown. The sample table records over 150,000 clones; 80% of these occur just once. Jointly, the top ten make up roughly 4.7% of the sample. The sequenced material came from PBMCs. The receptors come from a man in his thirties or forties in good health and CMV-seronegative.

The chain is built from TRBV25-1 and TRBJ1-4; 9 nucleotides line up with TRBD1. V was pared by 7 bases and J by 0 bases, with 6 bases of the junction left unmatched. The V gene's germline CDR1 is MGHDK and CDR2 SYGVNS. The CDR3 totals 16 residues. The CDR3 sequence is CASTTGGGATNEKLFF. DNA of the CDR3: TGTGCCAGCACCACAGGGGGCGGGGCAACTAATGAAAAACTGTTTTTT.

This chain links TRBV27 with TRBJ2-7, with D possibly TRBD2 on 5 matching bases. The CDR3 totals 13 residues. Germline CDR1 MNHEY, CDR2 SMNVEV (reference sequence). V lost 3 bases and J 3 bases, leaving 9 bases between the germline ends. The CDR3 bases are TGTGCCAGCAGTTTTACCGGGAACTACGAGCAGTACTTC. It translates to CASSFTGNYEQYF.

The chain uses TRBV4-3 and TRBJ2-3; TRBD1 matches at 7 bases. Germline V gives CDR1 LGHNA, CDR2 YSLEER. V shed 3 bases and J 0 bases; nucleotides not matched to a gene: 6. The CDR3 covers 16 residues. CDR3 nucleotides: TGCGCCAGCAGCCATGACCGGGACAGCAGCACAGATACGCAGTATTTT. Translation gives CASSHDRDSSTDTQYF.

The chain is built from TRBV2 and TRBJ2-1; 13 nucleotides agree with TRBD2. V lost 6 bases and J lost 9; bases outside the gene matches: 11. The CDR3 totals 16 residues. The germline gives CDR1 SNHLY, CDR2 FYNNEI. As DNA, the CDR3 is TGTGCCAGCAGCCCTCGGACTAGCGGGAGTCAAATTGAGCAGTTCTTC. It yields the protein CASSPRTSGSQIEQFF.